The present entry profiles one T cell receptor beta chain with its context. Germline-derived CDR1 and CDR2 are SEHNR and FQNEAQ (reference sequence). This CDR3 spans 14 amino acids. The V and J ends lost 1 base and 4 bases respectively, with 10 bases between them. This sample stems from a study of OX40 agonist ivuxolimab in advanced cancers. Clones were sequenced by immunoSEQ multiplex PCR, and TCRdb holds only the in-frame ones, with some missing. Found here are approximately 77,000 clones, approximately 84% of them singletons; the top ten hold roughly 7.1%. The input for sequencing was CD4+ or CD8+ T cells sorted from blood, taken in a trial of the OX40 agonist ivuxolimab. The sequence derives from an adult with an advanced solid tumor such as melanoma, head and neck, liver or kidney cancer. This chain connects TRBV7-9 to TRBJ1-2, with D possibly matching TRBD1 (6 bases). CDR3 in DNA: TGTGCCAGCAGCTTAGTGGGGGGCAGCTATGGCTACACCTTC. This encodes CASSLVGGSYGYTF.